This T cell receptor beta chain was captured by sequencing in a study of cytomegalovirus exposure and HLA in healthy donors. Study context: Early release data held tens of millions of unique TCRs from HLA-typed donors.

As regards this clone: Its target is unknown.

In the PCR, 60 Vbeta and 13 Jbeta primers were used. The table came from immunoSEQ multiplex PCR; TCRdb's copy has only in-frame clones and leaves some out. This repertoire shows about 120,000 clones, around 68% found once; its top ten account for around 4.3%. General observations from the study: An analysis that was carried out later associated approximately 15,000 TCR beta sequences with HLA alleles at 0.05 false discovery rate. Presence/absence analyses supposed approximately even sequencing depth among donors. In a later analysis, common viral pathogens appeared linked to several of the most significant clusters.

Sequencing used PBMCs. This receptor was obtained from a woman aged 40 to 49 in good health and CMV-seropositive.

The CDR3 protein is CASRKGASYGYTF. As DNA, the CDR3 is TGTGCCAGCAGGAAGGGAGCGAGTTATGGCTACACCTTC. The V call is TRBV11-1, the J call TRBJ1-2, with D unclear. V was trimmed by 6 bases and J by 5 bases, leaving 13 bases between them. This CDR3 is built from 13 residues. Germline values: CDR1 SGHAT, CDR2 FQDESV (reference sequence).